This T cell receptor beta chain was recovered during a study of T cell changes during pregnancy in multiple sclerosis. V gave up 5 bases and J gave up 4 bases; unmatched junction bases: 12. The CDR3 has 16 residues. In germline, CDR1 is SGHAT, CDR2 FQNNGV. Sequencing was performed with immunoSEQ multiplex PCR; in TCRdb, only in-frame clones are kept and a portion is missing. The sample consists of around 56,000 clones, less than 90% of them appearing once. This clone came up once. This rearrangement joins TRBV11-2 to TRBJ1-1, with 8 bases matching TRBD1. The receptor was isolated from a female donor with multiple sclerosis, enrolled in a pregnancy study. The sequences come from CD4+ T cells from peripheral blood mononuclear cells, collected in the third trimester of pregnancy. CDR3 residues: CASSLIQGARSTEAFF. As DNA, the CDR3 is TGTGCCAGCAGCCTAATTCAGGGGGCGCGTAGCACTGAAGCTTTCTTT. Based on the CDR3 plus reference TRBV11-2 and TRBJ1-1, the full variable domain is EAGVAQSPRYKIIEKRQSVAFWCNPISGHATLYWYQQILGQGPKLLIQFQNNGVVDDSQLPKDRFSAERLKGVDSTLKIQPAKLEDSAVYLCASSLIQGARSTEAFFGQGTRLTVV.